These 2 T cell receptor beta chains share one sample of origin, sequenced in a study of blood T cell repertoires in COVID-19. The method was immunoSEQ multiplex PCR; TCRdb's version includes in-frame clones alone and lacks a portion of them. The data contain fewer than 200,000 clones, around 87% of them singletons. Sequencing was performed on peripheral blood. Receptors were obtained from a man aged 35-49 years with active or convalescent COVID-19.

V usage is TRBV15 and J usage is TRBJ2-7, with 8 bases lining up with TRBD1. Germline CDR1 reads LNHNV; CDR2 reads YYDKDF (reference sequence). V lost 3 bases, J lost 7 bases, and 5 bases stayed unmatched. The CDR3 loop spans 13 amino acids. The CDR3 spells CATSRTGAREQYF. As DNA, the CDR3 is TGTGCCACCAGCAGGACAGGGGCCCGGGAGCAGTACTTC.

This chain joins TRBV15 and TRBJ1-1; 8 bases line up with TRBD1. This CDR3 spans 14 amino acids. Trimming cost V 3 bases and J 5 bases; bases outside gene matches: 5. CDR1 LNHNV and CDR2 YYDKDF come from the germline V gene (reference sequence). DNA for the CDR3: TGTGCCACCAGCAGGGACAGGGTTGGGACTGAAGCTTTCTTT. Encoded protein: CATSRDRVGTEAFF.